This is a list of T cell receptor beta chains from one sample in a study of a mutant IDH1 vaccine in newly diagnosed glioma. Their cognate antigens are unknown. The data were produced by immunoSEQ multiplex PCR, yet TCRdb's version contains in-frame clones alone and is incomplete. The sample holds roughly 120,000 clones, roughly 77% seen once. The sample in question was PBMCs, obtained from a glioma patient whose treatment included an IDH1 peptide vaccine. The receptors here all came from a man aged 40-49 years with glioma. The CDR3 runs from the conserved cysteine through the conserved F or W. The D gene is left open where the match is weak. Clone size is given for some rows only: seen once, a few or many times, or a class if the clone is expanded.

TRBD2 | TRBJ2-2 | . | TRBV30 | TGTGCCTGGAGTGTGCGGACTAGCGGGACCGGGGAGCTGTTTTTT | CAWSVRTSGTGELFF
. | TRBJ1-2 | . | TRBV19 | TGTGCCAGTAGTATATTAAGGGATACTGTCACAGGGACCTATGGCTACACCTTC | CASSILRDTVTGTYGYTF
. | TRBJ2-7 | . | TRBV19 | TGTGCCAGTAGTATCGGGACCGTGACCTACGAGCAGTACTTC | CASSIGTVTYEQYF
. | TRBJ1-6 | . | TRBV13 | TGTGCCAGCAGTTACCCTGTACCTGGTTCACCCCTCCACTTT | CASSYPVPGSPLHF
. | TRBJ2-5 | . | TRBV5-1 | TGCGCCAGCAGCTCGGCCGGGGCAGGGCTGAGGGAGACCCAGTACTTC | CASSSAGAGLRETQYF
TRBD1 | TRBJ2-7 | . | TRBV4-3 | TGCGCCAGCAGCCAAGATTTGGGGGACAGACCCTACGAGCAGTACTTC | CASSQDLGDRPYEQYF
. | TRBJ1-1 | . | TRBV30 | TGTGCCTGGGAGTCGGACGGTGAAACCGTGAACACTGAAGCTTTCTTT | CAWESDGETVNTEAFF
. | TRBJ2-4 | . | TRBV15 | TGTGCCACCAGCAAAGCTCGGGATCCTGGGGGCAAAAACATTCAGTACTTC | CATSKARDPGGKNIQYF
TRBD1 | TRBJ1-6 | few | TRBV30 | TGTGCCTGGCACGGGACAGGGGGTTCACCCCTCCACTTT | CAWHGTGGSPLHF
TRBD2 | TRBJ2-2 | . | TRBV9 | TGTGCCAGCAGCGGAGGACTAGCGCCGAACACCGGGGAGCTGTTTTTT | CASSGGLAPNTGELFF
. | TRBJ1-2 | few | TRBV20-1 | TGCAGTGCTAGAGTGGTCTATGGCTACACCTTC | CSARVVYGYTF
. | TRBJ2-2 | . | TRBV9 | TGTGCCAGCAGCGTAGGATGGTTCCCGGGGAGGACCACCGGGGAGCTGTTTTTT | CASSVGWFPGRTTGELFF
TRBD1 | TRBJ1-3 | . | TRBV6-6 | TGTGCCATTCGACAGGGTGTATATTCTGGAAACACCATATATTTT | CAIRQGVYSGNTIYF
. | TRBJ2-5 | . | TRBV15 | TGTGCCACCAGCAGAGATCGCGGGGCCGGGGAGACCCAGTACTTC | CATSRDRGAGETQYF
TRBD2 | TRBJ2-2 | . | TRBV6-5 | TGTGCCAGCACCTCAAGCGGGAGAACGACCGGGGAGCTGTTTTTT | CASTSSGRTTGELFF
. | TRBJ2-5 | . | TRBV9 | TGTGCCAGCTCTGACGACAGGACGACCCAAGAGACCCAGTACTTC | CASSDDRTTQETQYF
. | TRBJ1-1 | . | TRBV19 | TGTGCCAGTAGCTGGGGGGGCATGAACACTGAAGCTTTCTTT | CASSWGGMNTEAFF
. | TRBJ1-5 | . | TRBV19 | TGTGCCAGTAGTAGTTGGGGAATTTATCAGCCCCAGCATTTT | CASSSWGIYQPQHF
. | TRBJ2-3 | . | TRBV29-1 | TGCAGCGTTGTGGCCGCCACAGATACGCAGTATTTT | CSVVAATDTQYF
TRBD1 | TRBJ1-2 | . | TRBV10-3 | TGTGCCATCAGTGAGTCGAGGGGGCGCTTCTATGGCTACACCTTC | CAISESRGRFYGYTF
. | TRBJ2-3 | . | TRBV7-9 | TGTGCCAGCAGCTCATATCCCCACAGGGCTGGGGGCCCAGATACGCAGTATTTT | CASSSYPHRAGGPDTQYF
TRBD1 | TRBJ1-2 | . | TRBV28 | TGTGCCAGCAGTTATGCGACAGGGGAAGGCTACACCTTC | CASSYATGEGYTF
. | TRBJ2-2 | . | TRBV7-6 | TGTGCCAGCAGCTTTCGAGAGACATTCAACACCGGGGAGCTGTTTTTT | CASSFRETFNTGELFF
. | TRBJ2-5 | . | TRBV5-6 | TGTGCCAGCAGCTTGGGAATAAACGAAGAGACCCAGTACTTC | CASSLGINEETQYF
. | TRBJ2-5 | . | TRBV7-2 | TGTGCCAGCAGCTTAGGGGGCTCTGGTCAAGAGACCCAGTACTTC | CASSLGGSGQETQYF
. | TRBJ1-4 | . | TRBV15 | TGTGCCACGAACCATAATGTGGGGGTAGGAAGGAATGAAAAACTGTTTTTT | CATNHNVGVGRNEKLFF